The clone carrying this TCR beta chain appeared once. The antigen is unknown. The data stem from a study of blood T cell dynamics during melanoma immunotherapy. The study's findings and limits: Unlike progressors, later disease-control patients had W3 repertoires gaining clonality or diversity. The study could not tell melanoma-specific clones from general immune activation.

Regarding time point: pre-treatment baseline. TCRdb keeps only in-frame clones here, not all; method: immunoSEQ multiplex PCR. This sample carries 17,000 or so clones, roughly four fifths of them seen once, and the ten largest clones take roughly 7.5%. This specimen consisted of blood, obtained from a patient treated with checkpoint blockade. This receptor was taken from a human donor with melanoma.

CDR3 bases: TGTGCCAGCAGCGTAGGCGGGAGGGCCACTGAGCAGTTCTTC. The encoded protein is CASSVGGRATEQFF. The chain employs TRBV9 and TRBJ2-1; 9 nucleotides align to TRBD2. Trimming at V came to 0 bases and at J to 9 bases, leaving 4 bases not matched to a gene. The CDR3 runs 14 residues. The germline CDR1 and CDR2 sequences are SGDLS and YYNGEE.